This T cell receptor (beta chain) is drawn from a study of lymphopenia after photon versus proton radiotherapy. On this clone itself: Its antigen remains unknown.

Measured with immunoSEQ multiplex PCR; TCRdb has only the in-frame clones, and not every one. The sample yields around 150,000 clones, approximately 90% seen once. The CDR3 sequence is 14 residues long. V was pared by 1 base and J by 3 bases, with 10 bases between. The germline V gene encodes CDR1 SGHTA and CDR2 FQGTGA. General study points: After the lymphocyte nadir, photon-treated repertoires showed oligoclonal expansion, especially of CD8+ Temra cells. Survival link was tested only in deceased patients; proton benefit remains a possibility.

This TCR came from a man aged 50-60 years with gastric cancer. The genes are TRBV7-3 and TRBJ2-7; tentatively, D is TRBD1 or TRBD2 (5 bases each). The sample consisted of peripheral blood, taken from a patient treated with photon-based radiotherapy. Here the CDR3 DNA reads TGTGCCAGCAGCTTAAAGGGACCTTACTACGAGCAGTACTTC. It encodes CASSLKGPYYEQYF.